A single sample gave rise to the 3 T cell receptor beta chains below, sequenced in a study of identifying expanded T cells in peripheral blood. This table comes from immunoSEQ multiplex PCR, and its TCRdb copy is limited to in-frame clones, with some not included. The sample consists of tens of thousands of clones, nearly 90% of them appearing once. Source material: blood. The receptors derive from a person between 18 and 75 years old in good health.

The chain has TRBV7-2 and TRBJ1-2, with TRBD1 as a possible D gene (5 bases). The CDR3 has 14 amino acids. Trimming pared 3 bases from V and 2 bases from J, leaving 10 bases between. Germline-derived CDR1 and CDR2 are SGHTA and FQGNSA. As DNA, the CDR3 is TGTGCCAGCAGCTTCCAGACAGCGAACTATGGCTACACCTTC. Residues: CASSFQTANYGYTF.

This clone was seen a few times. The V and J genes are TRBV6-1 and TRBJ1-3, with D maybe TRBD1 (5 bases). The CDR3 contains 16 residues. The germline V gene encodes CDR1 MNHNS and CDR2 SASEGT. Trimming took off 3 bases at V and 4 bases at J, with 16 bases between the two ends. This CDR3 is CASSDTPGTVGNTIYF. DNA for the CDR3: TGTGCCAGCAGTGACACCCCCGGGACGGTCGGAAACACCATATATTTT.

Remarks on this clone: The missing conserved phenylalanine or tryptophan at the end of this CDR3 makes a read error likely. Because the CDR3's place on the DNA is in doubt, the DNA is left out and the CDR3 is given as listed by TCRdb. The chain recombines TRBV7-8 with TRBJ2-3; the table calls TRBD2, which could not be checked here. From germline, CDR1 is SGHVS and CDR2 FQNEAQ. The CDR3 numbers 14 amino acids, ends counted. CDR3 sequence reads: CASSPDSFLAGGFR.